This is a list of T cell receptor beta chains from one sample in a study of shared clonotypes between healthy human individuals. Repertoires were generated with immunoSEQ multiplex PCR, while TCRdb's copy carries only in-frame clones and drops some. Of around 640,000 clones listed, about 95% were seen once; the top ten hold approximately 0.12%. Sequencing was performed on naive CD8+ T cells sorted from blood. These receptors were collected from a woman aged 25-40 years in good health. Both conserved end residues are part of each CDR3. The order of the fields is J gene, D gene, CDR3 length, V gene, clone size, CDR3 DNA, CDR3 protein. D genes are given only for firm matches. Clone size appears in some rows only: once, few, many, or a class for an expanded clone.

>TRBJ1-4|TRBD1|17|TRBV6-1|-
TGTGCCAGCAGTGTGTCAGGGGGCGCGCTGGCTAATGAAAAACTGTTTTTT
CASSVSGGALANEKLFF
>TRBJ2-1|TRBD2|15|TRBV18|-
TGTGCCAGCTCACTCATAGCGGGAGGCACTAATGAGCAGTTCTTC
CASSLIAGGTNEQFF
>TRBJ2-7|-|14|TRBV9|-
TGTGCCAGCGCCCCGGGGTCGGGACCCTACGAGCAGTACTTC
CASAPGSGPYEQYF
>TRBJ2-1|-|10|TRBV29-1|once
TGCAGCGTTCGGGCCAATGAGCAGTTCTTC
CSVRANEQFF
>TRBJ2-7|TRBD1|13|TRBV30|few
TGTGCCTGGAGTGTCGACAGGGCCTACGAGCAGTACTTC
CAWSVDRAYEQYF
>TRBJ2-1|TRBD2|16|TRBV7-9|-
TGTGCCAGCAGCTTAGCGGGACTAGGCAGACTCAATGAGCAGTTCTTC
CASSLAGLGRLNEQFF
>TRBJ2-7|-|13|TRBV27|-
TGTGCCAGCAGTTTGGGGACGTACTACGAGCAGTACTTC
CASSLGTYYEQYF
>TRBJ1-2|-|17|TRBV5-1|once
TGCGCCAGCAGCTCGGGGGCCTGGGGAGAGTTAAACTATGGCTACACCTTC
CASSSGAWGELNYGYTF
>TRBJ2-1|-|12|TRBV7-9|-
TGTGCCAGCAGCCATCCCCACAATGAGCAGTTCTTC
CASSHPHNEQFF
>TRBJ2-2|-|14|TRBV9|few
TGTGCCAGCAGCGTGATAGGGAACACCGGGGAGCTGTTTTTT
CASSVIGNTGELFF
>TRBJ2-7|-|13|TRBV5-1|-
TGCGCCAGCAGCATAAACGGGGAGTACGAGCAGTACTTC
CASSINGEYEQYF
>TRBJ2-1|TRBD2|14|TRBV5-6|-
TGTGCCAGCAGCACGGGAGGGCCCTTTAATGAGCAGTTCTTC
CASSTGGPFNEQFF
>TRBJ2-7|TRBD2|15|TRBV9|-
TGTGCCAGCAGCCCTAGCGGGGGGCTCTCCTACGAGCAGTACTTC
CASSPSGGLSYEQYF
>TRBJ1-3|-|15|TRBV7-6|-
TGTGCCAGCAGCTTAGCGCGGGGCTCTGGAAACACCATATATTTT
CASSLARGSGNTIYF
>TRBJ1-3|-|15|TRBV6-5|-
TGTGCCAGCAGTTACGGGGAAATCCCTGGAAACACCATATATTTT
CASSYGEIPGNTIYF
>TRBJ2-5|TRBD2|15|TRBV7-9|-
TGTGCCAGCAGTCTAGCGGGAGGGAGTCAAGAGACCCAGTACTTC
CASSLAGGSQETQYF
>TRBJ2-7|TRBD2|15|TRBV27|once
TGTGCCAGCAGTTTATCGCCTAGCGGCCCCTACGAGCAGTACTTC
CASSLSPSGPYEQYF
>TRBJ2-1|-|13|TRBV30|-
TGTGCCTGGAGAGGGGAGCAGGGCAATGAGCAGTTCTTC
CAWRGEQGNEQFF
>TRBJ2-1|TRBD2|17|TRBV4-1|-
TGCGCCAGCGCTCTGCGTCCACTAGCGGGACTTTACAATGAGCAGTTCTTC
CASALRPLAGLYNEQFF
>TRBJ2-2|TRBD2|15|TRBV9|once
TGTGCCAGCAGCGTAGAGTCTAGCGGGACCGGGGAGCTGTTTTTT
CASSVESSGTGELFF
>TRBJ1-1|TRBD1|17|TRBV19|once
TGTGCCAGTAGTTCTCTTAGGACAGGGAGTACCAACACTGAAGCTTTCTTT
CASSSLRTGSTNTEAFF
>TRBJ2-5|TRBD2|17|TRBV5-1|-
TGCGCCAGCAGCCTGGGACTAGCGGGAGTGGGACAAGAGACCCAGTACTTC
CASSLGLAGVGQETQYF
>TRBJ2-2|-|15|TRBV27|-
TGTGCCAGCAGTCAGTTAACGCGGAACACCGGGGAGCTGTTTTTT
CASSQLTRNTGELFF
>TRBJ2-7|-|11|TRBV20-1|-
TGCAGTGCTAGACTAACTTACGAGCAGTACTTC
CSARLTYEQYF
>TRBJ2-7|-|13|TRBV2|-
TGTGCCAGCACCCCTCCGGCAGGCTACGAGCAGTACTTC
CASTPPAGYEQYF
>TRBJ2-1|-|15|TRBV10-1|-
TGCGCCAGCGGAAGGGACCCCGGGGTTTACAATGAGCAGTTCTTC
CASGRDPGVYNEQFF
>TRBJ2-2|TRBD2|17|TRBV7-9|-
TGTGCCAGCAGCTCCGTAGCGGGAGAGGGGGCAACCGGGGAGCTGTTTTTT
CASSSVAGEGATGELFF
>TRBJ2-1|-|14|TRBV13|-
TGTGCCAGCAGCTTAGGGGTTAGGGTCAATGAGCAGTTCTTC
CASSLGVRVNEQFF
>TRBJ2-7|-|16|TRBV14|-
TGTGCCAGCAGCGTTCGCGGGGCGGGCACTTTTCTCGAGCAGTACTTC
CASSVRGAGTFLEQYF
>TRBJ2-1|TRBD2|18|TRBV9|-
TGTGCCAGCAGCGTAGCAAGCTCCGGGACTAGCGACGTCAATGAGCAGTTCTTC
CASSVASSGTSDVNEQFF
>TRBJ2-3|-|13|TRBV30|-
TGTGCCTGGAGTGTTGCAGTGGGAGATACGCAGTATTTT
CAWSVAVGDTQYF
>TRBJ1-2|TRBD1|14|TRBV5-6|-
TGTGCCAGCAGTGAGCGGGACAGGGTGTATGGCTACACCTTC
CASSERDRVYGYTF
>TRBJ2-1|TRBD2|12|TRBV5-4|-
TGTGCCAGCAGGGGACTAGCCAATGAGCAGTTCTTC
CASRGLANEQFF
>TRBJ2-7|-|15|TRBV5-6|-
TGTGCCAGCAGCTGGGGGGGGCGCCGTCCCTACGAGCAGTACTTC
CASSWGGRRPYEQYF
>TRBJ2-5|TRBD1|14|TRBV25-1|once
TGTGCCAGCAGGGACAGGGGATATTGGGAGACCCAGTACTTC
CASRDRGYWETQYF
>TRBJ2-3|-|14|TRBV4-1|once
TGCGCCAGCAGCGAAGAGGAGGGCACAGATACGCAGTATTTT
CASSEEEGTDTQYF
>TRBJ2-1|-|14|TRBV7-9|once
TGTGCCAGCAGCGAGGGGGGCACCAACAATGAGCAGTTCTTC
CASSEGGTNNEQFF
>TRBJ2-6|TRBD1|15|TRBV29-1|-
TGCAGCGTCACAACAGGGGTGTCTGGGGCCAACGTCCTGACTTTC
CSVTTGVSGANVLTF
>TRBJ2-2|-|16|TRBV7-8|once
TGTGCCAGCAGCTTTATCATGATAGGGAACACCGGGGAGCTGTTTTTT
CASSFIMIGNTGELFF
>TRBJ2-7|-|14|TRBV27|-
TGTGCCAGCAGTTTCAGCCAGGGCCACTACGAGCAGTACTTC
CASSFSQGHYEQYF
>TRBJ1-2|-|13|TRBV7-9|-
TGTGCCAGCAGGCCCGTAGAAAACTATGGCTACACCTTC
CASRPVENYGYTF
>TRBJ2-4|-|13|TRBV19|-
TGTGCCAGTAGTATAGATGGGGAGGACATTCAGTACTTC
CASSIDGEDIQYF
>TRBJ1-1|-|12|TRBV19|-
TGTGCCAGTAGTCAGGGAAGTTTTGAAGCTTTCTTT
CASSQGSFEAFF
>TRBJ1-5|-|15|TRBV5-1|-
TGCGCCAGCAGCCTGAGGGGGGGCTCCAATCAGCCCCAGCATTTT
CASSLRGGSNQPQHF
>TRBJ1-5|-|15|TRBV19|-
TGTGCCAGTAGTATCGGTTGGCGGGGCAATCAGCCCCAGCATTTT
CASSIGWRGNQPQHF
>TRBJ1-3|-|18|TRBV6-7|-
TGTGCCAGCAGTTACTCTCCCCCGTTTGGAAGGGGTCGAAACACCATATATTTT
CASSYSPPFGRGRNTIYF
>TRBJ1-1|-|14|TRBV27|-
TGTGCCAGCAGGGTAGGGTTTGAGAACACTGAAGCTTTCTTT
CASRVGFENTEAFF
>TRBJ2-7|-|12|TRBV29-1|-
TGCAGCGTTGTCGCGAAGACCTACGAGCAGTACTTC
CSVVAKTYEQYF
>TRBJ2-3|TRBD1|15|TRBV27|-
TGTGCCAGCAGCGCCAGCACAGGGGGCACAGATACGCAGTATTTT
CASSASTGGTDTQYF
>TRBJ1-3|-|11|TRBV7-6|once
TGTGCCAGCAGGGTTGGAAACACCATATATTTT
CASRVGNTIYF
>TRBJ2-1|TRBD1|15|TRBV11-2|-
TGTGCCAGCAGCACGGGACAGGGATCGTACAATGAGCAGTTCTTC
CASSTGQGSYNEQFF
>TRBJ2-1|-|12|TRBV7-9|-
TGTGCCAGCAACGGAGTCTACAATGAGCAGTTCTTC
CASNGVYNEQFF
>TRBJ2-7|-|12|TRBV2|-
TGTGCCAGCAGTGAAGTCGCCTACGAGCAGTACTTC
CASSEVAYEQYF
>TRBJ2-7|-|13|TRBV27|-
TGTGCCAGCAGTTTAATCGGAACGGGTGAGCAGTACTTC
CASSLIGTGEQYF
>TRBJ1-4|TRBD1|15|TRBV15|-
TGTGCCACCTCGGACAGGGTGGATACTAATGAAAAACTGTTTTTT
CATSDRVDTNEKLFF
>TRBJ2-7|-|14|TRBV5-1|-
TGCGCCAGCAGCTTATATGCGAGGGACTACGAGCAGTACTTC
CASSLYARDYEQYF
>TRBJ2-1|TRBD2|14|TRBV5-5|-
TGTGCCAGCAGCATCTCCGGGACTAGCAATGAGCAGTTCTTC
CASSISGTSNEQFF